The clone carrying this TCR beta chain was observed many times. Its target is unknown. The data originate from a study of regulatory T cells in long-lasting Graves disease. The authors built TCR beta libraries using iRepertoire HTBI primers and Arm-PCR of CDR3 regions. TCRdb ran MiXCR on the multiplex PCR reads and lists one entry per CDR3 protein. The repertoire holds 400,000 to 500,000 distinct CDR3 sequences, with roughly 17% as singletons. The ends were cut back, 0 bases at V and 1 base at J, with 5 bases in the middle. This CDR3 is built from 13 residues. Germline CDR1 reads DFQATT; CDR2 reads SNEGSKA (reference sequence). Study-level points and caveats: With persistent disease, TRBV28, TRBJ1-2 and TRBJ2-5 were the favored segments. TCR diversity was lower in persistent Graves' patients (versus newly diagnosed ones).

Time point specified: newly diagnosed GD, antithyroid drugs for less than 3 months. The authors made the TCR library using RNA they extracted from PBMCs. Graves' disease diagnoses followed American Thyroid Association guidelines. The data also belong to a second study, concerning T cells in Graves' hyperthyroidism and ophthalmopathy. That report notes: Initially, a first-round RT-PCR of the TCR CDR3 employed the HTBI primer set.

The source is a woman aged 18 to 35 with Graves disease. The sequenced sample was peripheral blood mononuclear cells (PBMCs), obtained at new diagnosis, from a patient treated with antithyroid drugs. This rearrangement joins TRBV20-1 to TRBJ2-3; D is undetermined. The CDR3 region has the DNA TGCAGTGCTAGAGACTGGGGCACAGATACGCAGTATTTT. Residues: CSARDWGTDTQYF.